This T cell receptor (beta chain) was sequenced in a study of control samples from healthy donors and cancer patients. Germline V gene sequence: CDR1 SGHRS, CDR2 YFSETQ. This CDR3 is 14 amino acids long. Trimming left V 6 bases short and J 4 bases short, with 14 bases between. In this sample, this clone turned up once. The protocol was immunoSEQ multiplex PCR, while the TCRdb copy is restricted to in-frame clones and leaves out a portion. The table has 45,000 to 65,000 clones, roughly 90% seen once; the top ten hold roughly 43%. The TCR sequence derives from a middle-aged man with head and neck cancer. This chain joins TRBV5-1 and TRBJ1-3; D unresolved. The source material was PBMCs. The CDR3 here is CASMPQAGGNTIYF. The CDR3 bases are TGCGCCAGCATGCCGCAGGCAGGCGGAAACACCATATATTTT.